Reported below is one TCR beta chain. The target of this receptor is not known. Within one base of it there is no much larger clone, and no base qualities were kept. The data derive from a study of blood T cell repertoires in COVID-19 (dated by TCRdb to the early 2020s). Notes on the research overall: Collaborator samples came from the United States, Italy and Spain and covered acute and convalescent phases of COVID-19. The repertoires were released in a freely available public database meant as a resource for research on the immune response to SARS-CoV-2. Sample metadata almost always included a de-identified subject ID, COVID-19 status, age in years and sex. The prospective study material was composed of cDNA or gDNA derived from T cells, B-cell-depleted T cells, or PBMCs. Where available, HLA class I and class II types were obtained from metadata supplied by the sample provider rather than from assay-based typing. The dataset comprised deeply sampled blood TCRbeta repertoires from subjects exposed to, actively infected with, or recovered from COVID-19. Samples were obtained from the ongoing ImmuneRACE study (first 160 participants) and from roughly 1,300 subjects provided by 6 global collaborators. The paper as a whole reports these results and caveats: The quantity of clinical and demographic metadata differed by source and by participant and was supplied without curation.

CDR1 SGHTA and CDR2 FQGNSA are derived from the germline V gene. The CDR3 sequence holds 14 residues, the cysteine and phenylalanine included. Kept here is only the CDR3 DNA, which spans 42 bases and is read in frame from base 1. Trimming accounts for 6 bases at V and 6 bases at J, while the number of junction bases matched to no gene is 7. The immunoSEQ Assay, a bias-controlled multiplex PCR, was used to amplify TCRbeta CDR3 regions from genomic DNA. The authors' pipeline ran thus. Within the assay, amplification of reference gene primers was used to estimate how many nucleated cells each sample contained. To quantify the absolute abundance of each unique TCRbeta CDR3 rearrangement, sequence reads were collapsed and filtered. For each sample, productive Simpson clonality was calculated as the square root of Simpson's diversity index over productive rearrangements. TCRdb holds this immuneACCESS table with in-frame rearrangements only. Some clones are missing; in checked studies, unresolved V genes explain under half, and the rest has no known cause. V and J calls and clone size come straight from that table; D and trimming were deduced from the DNA. A total of fewer than 350,000 clones appear in this sample, 90% of them only once. The leading ten clones occupy under 7% of the sample.

At one collaborating source in Seattle, patients were enrolled during active infection and were followed longitudinally through the course of disease. Collaborating institutions collected whole blood in K2EDTA tubes following their own protocols. For TCRbeta analysis, collaborators shipped samples as frozen whole blood, isolated PBMCs, or DNA extracted from either of those sample types. The source is a woman in her twenties or thirties with COVID-19, enrolled during active disease. The chain couples TRBV7-2 to TRBJ2-1, with 8 middle bases fitting TRBD2. The sequenced sample consisted of peripheral blood. For the CDR3, the sequence is CASRLSSGSNEQFF. The nucleotide sequence is TGTGCCAGCAGACTCTCAAGCGGGAGCAATGAGCAGTTCTTC.